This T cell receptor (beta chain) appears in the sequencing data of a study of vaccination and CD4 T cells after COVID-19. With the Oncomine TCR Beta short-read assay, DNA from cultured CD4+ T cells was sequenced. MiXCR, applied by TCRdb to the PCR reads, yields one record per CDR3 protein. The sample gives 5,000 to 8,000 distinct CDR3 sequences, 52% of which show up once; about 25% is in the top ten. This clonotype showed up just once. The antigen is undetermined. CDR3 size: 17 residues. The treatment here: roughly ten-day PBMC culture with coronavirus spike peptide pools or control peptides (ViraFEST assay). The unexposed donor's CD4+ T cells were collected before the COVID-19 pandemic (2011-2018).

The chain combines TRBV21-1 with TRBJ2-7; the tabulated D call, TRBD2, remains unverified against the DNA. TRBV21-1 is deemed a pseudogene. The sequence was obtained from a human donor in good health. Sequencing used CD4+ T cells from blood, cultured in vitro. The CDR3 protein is CASSPGLRYLSSYEQYF. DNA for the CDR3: TGTGCCAGCAGTCCGGGACTACGCTACCTATCCTCCTACGAGCAGTACTTC.